The next 4 T cell receptor beta chains were all read from a single sample in a study of T cell changes during pregnancy in multiple sclerosis. Assay: immunoSEQ multiplex PCR; the TCRdb copy retains only in-frame clones and omits some. This table has about 36,000 clones, 80% to 95% appearing once. Sequenced input: PBMCs (not recorded whether the cells were cultured). These TCRs come from a female donor with multiple sclerosis, enrolled in a pregnancy study.

The gene calls are TRBV5-1 and TRBJ2-5; 8 bases fit TRBD1. Germline V lookup: CDR1 SGHRS, CDR2 YFSETQ. Germline trimming cut 4 bases from V and 6 bases from J; bases unmatched to any gene: 11. The CDR3 runs 15 residues. CDR3 in amino acids: CASSTGLTGGQTQYF. The CDR3 region has the DNA TGCGCCAGCAGCACCGGTCTTACAGGGGGGCAGACCCAGTACTTC.

This chain connects TRBV4-3 to TRBJ1-2; 7 bases agree with TRBD1. In germline, CDR1 is LGHNA, CDR2 YSLEER. Trimming at V came to 4 bases and at J to 2 bases, leaving 10 bases not matched to a gene. CDR3 length: 16 amino acids. The CDR3 sequence is CASSPGTTGWNYGYTF. The CDR3 DNA reads TGCGCCAGCAGCCCTGGAACGACAGGGTGGAACTATGGCTACACCTTC.

The V call is TRBV7-6, the J call TRBJ1-1; D not resolved. The germline CDR1 and CDR2 sequences are SGHVS and FNYEAQ. V gave up 5 bases and J gave up 3 bases, with 16 bases separating them. This CDR3 contains 15 residues. CDR3 amino acids: CASSLARGRDTEAFF. CDR3 bases: TGTGCCAGCAGCCTGGCCCGAGGGCGGGACACTGAAGCTTTCTTT.

J is TRBJ2-7 and V is TRBV5-1, with unresolved D. From germline, CDR1 is SGHRS and CDR2 YFSETQ. V dropped 3 bases and J dropped 7 bases, with 20 bases sitting between them. This CDR3 is 15 amino acids long. This chain's CDR3 is CASSSRPDGSGEQYF. DNA for the CDR3: TGCGCCAGCAGCTCGCGACCGGACGGCTCTGGGGAGCAGTACTTC.